The 28 T cell receptor beta chains presented below share a single source sample, sequenced in a study of Graves' ophthalmopathy and Graves' hyperthyroidism. The TCR beta CDR3 regions underwent amplification from RNA transcripts. HTBI primers were used in a first-round RT-PCR, which preceded a second-round multiplex PCR. TCRdb re-called the multiplex PCR reads with MiXCR, one entry per CDR3 protein. The data hold 680,000 or so distinct CDR3 sequences, with roughly 20% observed a single time. Sequenced input: peripheral blood. All receptors come from a woman aged 18-30 years with stable Graves' hyperthyroidism. Some clones in this sample may be carry-over from other donors' samples.

This chain uses TRBV28 with TRBJ1-5; no definite D call. Germline CDR1 reads MDHEN; CDR2 reads SYDVKM. V was cut by 4 bases and J by 6 bases, with 13 bases left in between. CDR3 length equals 14 residues. The CDR3 spells CASSSGISVQPQHF. The DNA of the CDR3 is TGTGCCAGCAGTTCCGGGATCTCGGTTCAGCCCCAGCATTTT.

This clonotype was found many times. The J gene is TRBJ1-2, the V gene TRBV4-2; TRBD1 might be the D (6 bases). This CDR3 region has 14 residues. CDR1 is LGHNA, CDR2 YNFKEQ, per germline. V was clipped by 0 bases and J by 7 bases, with 12 bases between them. The CDR3: CASSQDSGGSGYTF. DNA for the CDR3: TGTGCCAGCAGCCAAGATTCGGGGGGCAGTGGCTACACCTTC.

The chain has TRBV12-3 or TRBV12-4 and TRBJ1-2, with TRBD1 as a possible D gene (5 bases). V gave up 7 bases and J gave up 3 bases, with 12 bases separating them. This CDR3 has 13 amino acids. CDR3 region: CASNSGGDYGYTF. The CDR3 DNA is TGTGCCAGCAACTCGGGGGGAGACTATGGCTACACCTTC.

This clonotype was seen repeatedly, ten times or more. V and J are TRBV15 and TRBJ1-1; D unresolved. In germline, CDR1 is LNHNV, CDR2 YYDKDF (reference sequence). The CDR3 length is 17 residues. V was pared by 3 bases and J by 5 bases, with 22 bases between. CDR3 loop: CATSRERITEPLTEAFF. For the CDR3, the DNA is TGTGCCACCAGCAGGGAGAGGATAACCGAACCGTTGACTGAAGCTTTCTTT.

The chain links TRBV6-1 to TRBJ2-7, with D uncertain. The length of the CDR3 is 14 residues. Trimming cost V 3 bases and J 8 bases, with 17 bases left between them. From germline, CDR1 is MNHNS and CDR2 SASEGT. Written as DNA, the CDR3 is TGTGCCAGCAGTGAGGCGTATCAGCGTGTGAAGCAGTACTTC. Amino acid sequence: CASSEAYQRVKQYF.

This clonotype was seen only once. The gene calls are TRBV12-5 and TRBJ2-2; D uncertain. Germline CDR1 reads LGHNT; CDR2 reads FRNRAP. V was pared by 0 bases and J by 1 base, with 9 bases between. This CDR3 is built from 16 residues. The CDR3 sequence is CASGLVPVGNTGELFF. The DNA of the CDR3 is TGTGCTAGTGGTTTGGTCCCGGTGGGGAACACCGGGGAGCTGTTTTTT.

This clonotype was seen repeatedly, ten times or more. The gene calls are TRBV5-1 and TRBJ1-1, with D possibly being TRBD1 (5 bases). Germline-derived CDR1 and CDR2 are SGHRS and YFSETQ. V gave up 3 bases and J gave up 0 bases, with 21 bases separating them. The CDR3 totals 18 residues. CDR3 DNA sequence: TGCGCCAGCAGCTCGGGACGAAGCCCAATCGCGATGAACACTGAAGCTTTCTTT. Its protein is CASSSGRSPIAMNTEAFF.

This clonotype came up many times. The V call is TRBV11-2, the J call TRBJ1-2, with D unresolved. Germline V CDR1 and CDR2: SGHAT, FQNNGV. The CDR3 is made up of 15 amino acids. V lost 0 bases and J 3 bases, leaving 11 bases between the germline ends. For the CDR3, the DNA is TGTGCCAGCAGCTTAGAGGTTGCGGTGTACTATGGCTACACCTTC. Translated, it gives CASSLEVAVYYGYTF.

The chain is built from TRBV19 and TRBJ2-2, with 8 bases identical to TRBD1. The V and J ends lost 5 bases and 1 base, in that order; junction bases with no gene match: 3. The CDR3 spans 15 residues. Per germline, CDR1 LNHDA and CDR2 SQIVND (reference sequence). The CDR3 DNA is TGTGCCAGTAGTGGACAGGGTGGGAACACCGGGGAGCTGTTTTTT. Translating gives CASSGQGGNTGELFF.

This clonotype was found a few times. The chain employs TRBV2 and TRBJ2-5; D call uncertain. This CDR3 comprises 12 residues. V was clipped by 7 bases and J by 4 bases, with 10 bases between them. Germline V CDR1 and CDR2: SNHLY, FYNNEI. In DNA form, the CDR3 reads TGTGCCAGCATACGGTTCCTAGAGACCCAGTACTTC. This encodes CASIRFLETQYF. Using reference TRBV2 and TRBJ2-5 for the parts outside the CDR3, the full variable domain is EPEVTQTPSHQVTQMGQEVILRCVPISNHLYFYWYRQILGQKVEFLVSFYNNEISEKSEIFDDQFSVERPDGSNFTLKIRSTKLEDSAMYFCASIRFLETQYFGPGTRLLVL.

This clonotype was found many times. The chain employs TRBV6-1 and TRBJ2-7; 7 bases map to TRBD2. This CDR3 comprises 13 residues. V lost 7 bases and J lost 3; bases outside the gene matches: 6. CDR1 is MNHNS and CDR2 is SASEGT in the germline V gene. The CDR3 protein is CASNPGLFYEQYF. The CDR3 DNA follows: TGTGCCAGCAATCCGGGACTATTCTACGAGCAGTACTTC.

In regard to this clonotype: One base away lies a much larger clone, so this may be a sequencing read error. V gene TRBV12-3 or TRBV12-4 combines with J gene TRBJ2-2, with D possibly being TRBD1 (6 bases). The CDR3 is 13 residues long. The CDR3 here is CASNLGGTGERFF. In DNA form, the CDR3 reads TGTGCCAGCAACCTTGGGGGCACCGGGGAGCGGTTTTTT.

The rearrangement uses TRBV27 and TRBJ1-1; 8 bases are a match to TRBD1. Trimming at V came to 5 bases and at J to 0 bases, leaving 8 bases not matched to a gene. From germline, CDR1 is MNHEY and CDR2 SMNVEV (reference sequence). The CDR3 totals 16 residues. The chain's CDR3 is CASSEQGEGMNTEAFF. CDR3 nucleotides: TGTGCCAGCAGTGAACAGGGGGAGGGCATGAACACTGAAGCTTTCTTT.

At least ten counts were recorded for this clonotype. This chain joins TRBV27 and TRBJ1-6, with TRBD1 as a possible D gene (5 bases). CDR1 and CDR2 (germline): MNHEY, SMNVEV (reference sequence). Between the trimmed V and J ends, which lost 5 bases and 7 bases, there was a span of 12 bases. The length of the CDR3 is 14 residues. The CDR3 DNA sequence: TGTGCCAGCAGTGCAGGGAAATCGAATTCACCCCTCCACTTT. It translates to CASSAGKSNSPLHF.

This clonotype occurred a few times. The J gene is TRBJ1-1, the V gene TRBV5-1; tentatively, D is TRBD1 (6 bases). The length of the CDR3 is 15 residues. V lost 4 bases and J 4 bases, leaving 17 bases between the germline ends. Germline loops: CDR1 SGHRS, CDR2 YFSETQ. CDR3 DNA sequence: TGCGCCAGCAGCCTGGGGGGTGGGGGCGGCACTGAAGCTTTCTTT. Residues: CASSLGGGGGTEAFF. Variable domain in full (rest from reference TRBV5-1 and TRBJ1-1): KAGVTQTPRYLIKTRGQQVTLSCSPISGHRSVSWYQQTPGQGLQFLFEYFSETQRNKGNFPGRFSGRQFSNSRSEMNVSTLELGDSALYLCASSLGGGGGTEAFFGQGTRLTVV.

This clonotype was counted many times. J is TRBJ1-5 and V is TRBV20-1, with TRBD1 as a possible D gene (5 bases). Trimming took off 4 bases at V and 5 bases at J, with 9 bases between the two ends. The CDR3 runs 12 residues. Germline-derived CDR1 and CDR2 are DFQATT and SNEGSKA (reference sequence). DNA of the CDR3: TGCAGTGCTAACCGGGGCGATCAGCCCCAGCATTTT. Its translation is CSANRGDQPQHF.

This clonotype has a count of ten or more. V usage is TRBV5-1 and J usage is TRBJ1-5; a possible D gene is TRBD1 (6 bases). Germline loops: CDR1 SGHRS, CDR2 YFSETQ. V lost 0 bases and J lost 5, with 12 bases in between. The CDR3 extends over 15 amino acids. The CDR3 here is CASSLDPGVDQPQHF. CDR3 coding DNA: TGCGCCAGCAGCTTGGACCCAGGGGTGGATCAGCCCCAGCATTTT.

In the case of this clonotype: Possible read error: a much larger clone is one base away. The chain uses TRBV12-3 or TRBV12-4 and TRBJ2-2, with D possibly being TRBD2 (5 bases). The length of the CDR3 is 17 residues. The CDR3 sequence is CASTENWRASNTGELCF. CDR3 nucleotide sequence: TGTGCCAGCACCGAGAATTGGCGGGCCTCGAACACCGGGGAGCTGTGTTTT.

This clonotype was picked up many times. V and J are TRBV10-3 and TRBJ1-2, with D possibly being TRBD1 (5 bases). Per the germline V gene, CDR1 is ENHRY and CDR2 is SYGVKD. The CDR3 has 14 amino acids. V was shortened by 4 bases and J by 0 bases, with 9 bases between the two germline ends. Written as DNA, the CDR3 is TGTGCCATCAGTGGGGACCGCACTAACTATGGCTACACCTTC. Residues: CAISGDRTNYGYTF.

This clonotype was seen at least ten times. The chain combines TRBV12-3 or TRBV12-4 with TRBJ1-1, with D unresolved. CDR3 length equals 13 residues. Deletions cut 5 bases from V and 1 base from J, with 8 bases between. Here the CDR3 DNA reads TGTGCCAGCAGTCGACACCCGAACACTGAAGCTTTCTTT. Protein: CASSRHPNTEAFF.

At least ten counts were recorded for this clonotype. The J gene is TRBJ1-6, the V gene TRBV28; D gene ambiguous. The V gene's germline CDR1 is MDHEN and CDR2 SYDVKM. V was pared by 2 bases and J by 7 bases, with 15 bases between. There are 16 residues in the CDR3. CDR3: CASSLIRSGSNSPLHF. In DNA form, the CDR3 reads TGTGCCAGCAGTTTAATCAGGTCCGGTTCGAATTCACCCCTCCACTTT. The full variable domain, with the rest looked up from reference TRBV28 and TRBJ1-6, is DVKVTQSSRYLVKRTGEKVFLECVQDMDHENMFWYRQDPGLGLRLIYFSYDVKMKEKGDIPEGYSVSREKKERFSLILESASTNQTSMYLCASSLIRSGSNSPLHFGNGTRLTVT.

At least ten counts were recorded for this clonotype. The V gene is TRBV12-5, the J gene TRBJ1-2; TRBD1 is a possible D gene (5 bases). There are 15 residues in the CDR3. V lost 7 bases and J 6 bases, leaving 21 bases between the germline ends. Germline assignment: CDR1 LGHNT and CDR2 FRNRAP. CDR3 DNA sequence: TGTGCTAGTGCCTTGGGGGGGATGTTGGGAGATGGCTACACCTTC. This codes for CASALGGMLGDGYTF.

This clonotype was detected ten times or more. The genes are TRBV3-1 and TRBJ2-7; D ambiguous. Trimming pared 1 base from V and 2 bases from J, leaving 12 bases between. The CDR3 sequence is 15 residues long. Germline V lookup: CDR1 LGHDT, CDR2 YNNKEL (reference sequence). The CDR3 region has the DNA TGTGCCAGCAGCCAAGGGCCGCTTCGGACCTACGAGCAGTACTTC. Encoded protein: CASSQGPLRTYEQYF.

This clonotype showed up many times. CDR3 DNA sequence: TGTGCCAGCAGCCCAGCAGGGATAACTGAAGCTTTCTTT. This sequence encodes CASSPAGITEAFF. V gene TRBV7-9 combines with J gene TRBJ1-1, with D maybe TRBD1 (5 bases). Trimming pared 5 bases from V and 5 bases from J, leaving 12 bases between. The CDR3 runs to 13 residues. In germline, CDR1 is SEHNR, CDR2 FQNEAQ (reference sequence).

V usage is TRBV12-3 or TRBV12-4 and J usage is TRBJ1-5; 7 nucleotides agree with TRBD1. Trimming at V came to 8 bases and at J to 11 bases, leaving 9 bases not matched to a gene. The CDR3 length is 12 residues. DNA for the CDR3: TGTGCCAGCTCCGGGGAACAGGGGACCCAGCATTTT. Translated, it gives CASSGEQGTQHF.

This clonotype has just a few counts. The V call is TRBV12-3 or TRBV12-4, the J call TRBJ2-2; a weak D match, TRBD2 (7 bases). Trimming took off 6 bases at V and 6 bases at J, with 20 bases between the two ends. This CDR3 contains 16 residues. The CDR3 loop is CASRPTGGEGSGELFF. In DNA form, the CDR3 reads TGTGCCAGCAGGCCGACAGGAGGGGAGGGGTCCGGGGAGCTGTTTTTT.

Turning to this clonotype: A much larger clone lies a single base off, so this may be a read error. This CDR3 is missing its conserved last phenylalanine or tryptophan, likely due to a read error. CDR3 coding DNA: TGCGCCAGCAGCCAAGCTTGGCAGGACCATGGCTACACCGTC. Translation: CASSQAWQDHGYTV. V gene TRBV4-3 combines with J gene TRBJ1-2, with D unclear. CDR3 length: 14 amino acids. In germline, CDR1 is LGHNA, CDR2 YSLEER. Deletions cut 1 base from V and 6 bases from J, with 12 bases between.

The V call is TRBV30, the J call TRBJ2-5, with 8 bases matching TRBD2. From germline, CDR1 is GTSNPN and CDR2 SVGIG (reference sequence). CDR3 length: 13 amino acids. V dropped 2 bases and J dropped 5; count of bases not matched to a gene: 4. Here the CDR3 reads CAWSLGRAETQYF. CDR3 sequence (DNA): TGTGCCTGGAGTCTCGGGAGGGCTGAGACCCAGTACTTC. The full variable domain, in which reference TRBV30 and TRBJ2-5 provide the parts outside the CDR3, is SQTIHQWPATLVQPVGSPLSLECTVEGTSNPNLYWYRQAAGRGLQLLFYSVGIGQISSEVPQNLSASRPQDRQFILSSKKLLLSDSGFYLCAWSLGRAETQYFGPGTRLLVL.